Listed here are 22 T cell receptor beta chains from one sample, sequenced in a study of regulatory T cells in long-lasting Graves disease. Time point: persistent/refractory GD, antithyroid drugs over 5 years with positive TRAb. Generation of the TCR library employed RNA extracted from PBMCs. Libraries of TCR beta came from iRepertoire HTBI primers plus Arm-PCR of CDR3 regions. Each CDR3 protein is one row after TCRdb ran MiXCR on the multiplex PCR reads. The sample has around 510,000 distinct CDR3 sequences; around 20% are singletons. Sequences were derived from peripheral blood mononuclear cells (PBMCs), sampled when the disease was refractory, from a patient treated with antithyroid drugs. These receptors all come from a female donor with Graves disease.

The CDR3 nucleotides are TGTGCCAGCTCAACGACAGGGGGGAATCAGCCCCAGCATTTT. This encodes CASSTTGGNQPQHF. The V and J genes are TRBV19 and TRBJ1-5, with 9 bases identical to TRBD1. Germline values: CDR1 LNHDA, CDR2 SQIVND (reference sequence). The trim removed 9 bases at V and 4 bases at J, leaving 7 bases unmatched. CDR3 length equals 14 residues. The full variable domain, in which reference TRBV19 and TRBJ1-5 provide the parts outside the CDR3, is DGGITQSPKYLFRKEGQNVTLSCEQNLNHDAMYWYRQDPGQGLRLIYYSQIVNDFQKGDIAEGYSVSREKKESFPLTVTSAQKNPTAFYLCASSTTGGNQPQHFGDGTRLSIL.

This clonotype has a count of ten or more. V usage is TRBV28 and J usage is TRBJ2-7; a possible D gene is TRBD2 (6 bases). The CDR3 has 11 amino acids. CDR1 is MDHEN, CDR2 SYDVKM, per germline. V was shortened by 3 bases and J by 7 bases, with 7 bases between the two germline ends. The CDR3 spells CASSFSGEQYF. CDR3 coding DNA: TGTGCCAGCAGTTTCAGCGGGGAGCAGTACTTC. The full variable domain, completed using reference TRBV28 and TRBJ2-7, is DVKVTQSSRYLVKRTGEKVFLECVQDMDHENMFWYRQDPGLGLRLIYFSYDVKMKEKGDIPEGYSVSREKKERFSLILESASTNQTSMYLCASSFSGEQYFGPGTRLTVT.

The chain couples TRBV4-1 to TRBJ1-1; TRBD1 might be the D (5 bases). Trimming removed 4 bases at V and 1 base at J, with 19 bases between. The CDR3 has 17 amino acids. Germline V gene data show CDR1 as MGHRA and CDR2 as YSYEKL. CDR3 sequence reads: CASSLYVWGAENTEAFF. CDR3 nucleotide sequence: TGCGCCAGCAGCCTGTACGTTTGGGGCGCAGAGAACACTGAAGCTTTCTTT.

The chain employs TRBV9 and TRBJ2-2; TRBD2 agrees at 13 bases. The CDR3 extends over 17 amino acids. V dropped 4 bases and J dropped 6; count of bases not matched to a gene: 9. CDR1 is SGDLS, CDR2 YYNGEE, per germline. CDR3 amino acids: CASSPRTSGSFSGELFF. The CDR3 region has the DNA TGTGCCAGCAGCCCCCGGACTAGCGGGAGTTTTTCCGGGGAGCTGTTTTTT.

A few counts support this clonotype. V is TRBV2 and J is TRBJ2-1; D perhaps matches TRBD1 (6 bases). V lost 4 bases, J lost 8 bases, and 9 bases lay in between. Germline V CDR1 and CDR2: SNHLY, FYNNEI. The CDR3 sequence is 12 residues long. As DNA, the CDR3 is TGTGCCAGCAGTGCACAGGGCTATGAGCAGTTCTTC. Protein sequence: CASSAQGYEQFF.

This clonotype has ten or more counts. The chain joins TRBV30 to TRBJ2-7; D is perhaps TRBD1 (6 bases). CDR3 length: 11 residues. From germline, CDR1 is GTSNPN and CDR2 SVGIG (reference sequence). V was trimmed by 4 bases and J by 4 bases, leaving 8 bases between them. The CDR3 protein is CAWNQGYEQYF. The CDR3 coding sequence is TGTGCCTGGAACCAGGGGTACGAGCAGTACTTC.

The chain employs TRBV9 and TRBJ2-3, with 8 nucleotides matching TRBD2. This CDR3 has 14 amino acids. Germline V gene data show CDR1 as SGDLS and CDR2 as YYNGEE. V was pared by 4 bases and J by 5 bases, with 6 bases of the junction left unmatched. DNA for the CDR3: TGTGCCAGCAGCCCGGGACTAGGAGGAGATACGCAGTATTTT. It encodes CASSPGLGGDTQYF.

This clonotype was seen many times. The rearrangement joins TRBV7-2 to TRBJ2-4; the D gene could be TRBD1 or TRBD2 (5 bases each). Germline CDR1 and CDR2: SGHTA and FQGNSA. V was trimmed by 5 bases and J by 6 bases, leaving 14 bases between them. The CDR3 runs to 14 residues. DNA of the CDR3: TGTGCCAGCAGCCGCCGGGACGGAATAAACATTCAGTACTTC. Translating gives CASSRRDGINIQYF.

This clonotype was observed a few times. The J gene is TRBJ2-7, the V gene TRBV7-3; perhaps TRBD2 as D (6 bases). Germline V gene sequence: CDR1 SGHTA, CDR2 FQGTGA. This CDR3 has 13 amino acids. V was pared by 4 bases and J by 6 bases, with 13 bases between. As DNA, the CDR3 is TGTGCCAGCAGCTGGGGGGTCTTTGGCGAGCAGTACTTC. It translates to CASSWGVFGEQYF.

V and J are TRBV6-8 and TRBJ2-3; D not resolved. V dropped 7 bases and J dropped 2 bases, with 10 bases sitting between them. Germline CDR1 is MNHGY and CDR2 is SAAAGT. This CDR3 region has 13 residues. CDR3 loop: CASNLGSTDTQYF. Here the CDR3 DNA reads TGTGCCAGCAACCTCGGGTCCACAGATACGCAGTATTTT.

This chain's CDR3 is CASSLISGPGPEQYF. The CDR3, as DNA: TGTGCCAGCAGCCTCATTTCCGGTCCCGGCCCCGAGCAGTACTTC. The chain carries TRBV7-2 and TRBJ2-7; D gene ambiguous. This CDR3 comprises 15 residues. Germline-derived CDR1 and CDR2 are SGHTA and FQGNSA. The V end lost 5 bases, the J end lost 6 bases, and 20 bases lay between the germline ends. The whole variable domain, filled in from reference TRBV7-2 and TRBJ2-7, reads GAGVSQSPSNKVTEKGKDVELRCDPISGHTALYWYRQSLGQGLEFLIYFQGNSAPDKSGLPSDRFSAERTGGSVSTLTIQRTQQEDSAVYLCASSLISGPGPEQYFGPGTRLTVT.

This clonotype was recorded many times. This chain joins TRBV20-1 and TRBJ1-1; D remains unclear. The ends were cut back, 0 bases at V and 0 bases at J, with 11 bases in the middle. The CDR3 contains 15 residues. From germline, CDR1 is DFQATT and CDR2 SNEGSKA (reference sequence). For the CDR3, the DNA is TGCAGTGCTAGAGATCATGGCCGCCTGAACACTGAAGCTTTCTTT. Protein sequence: CSARDHGRLNTEAFF.

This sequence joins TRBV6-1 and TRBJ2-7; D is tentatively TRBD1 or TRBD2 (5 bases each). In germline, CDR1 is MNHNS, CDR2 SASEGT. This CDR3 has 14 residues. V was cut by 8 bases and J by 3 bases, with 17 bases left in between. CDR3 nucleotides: TGTGCCAGCCGGGACCCCTTATACATCTACGAGCAGTACTTC. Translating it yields CASRDPLYIYEQYF.

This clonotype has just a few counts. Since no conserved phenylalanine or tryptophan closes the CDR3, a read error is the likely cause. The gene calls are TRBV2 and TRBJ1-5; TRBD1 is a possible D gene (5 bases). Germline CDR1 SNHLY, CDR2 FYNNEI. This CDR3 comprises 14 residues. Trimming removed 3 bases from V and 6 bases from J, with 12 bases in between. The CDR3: CASSEGGGFQPQHL. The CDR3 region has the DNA TGTGCCAGCAGTGAGGGGGGTGGTTTTCAGCCCCAGCATCTT.

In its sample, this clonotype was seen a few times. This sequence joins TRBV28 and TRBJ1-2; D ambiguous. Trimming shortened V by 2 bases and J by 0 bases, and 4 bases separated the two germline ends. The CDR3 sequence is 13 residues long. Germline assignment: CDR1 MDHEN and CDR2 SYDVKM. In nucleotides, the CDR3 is TGTGCCAGCAGTTTAAAGCCTAACTATGGCTACACCTTC. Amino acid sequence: CASSLKPNYGYTF.

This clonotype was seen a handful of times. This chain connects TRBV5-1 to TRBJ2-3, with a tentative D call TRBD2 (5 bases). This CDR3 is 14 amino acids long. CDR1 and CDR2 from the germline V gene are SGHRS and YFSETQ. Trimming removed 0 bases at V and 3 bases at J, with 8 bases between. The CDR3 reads CASSLGSGTDTQYF. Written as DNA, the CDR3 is TGCGCCAGCAGCTTGGGCTCGGGGACAGATACGCAGTATTTT.

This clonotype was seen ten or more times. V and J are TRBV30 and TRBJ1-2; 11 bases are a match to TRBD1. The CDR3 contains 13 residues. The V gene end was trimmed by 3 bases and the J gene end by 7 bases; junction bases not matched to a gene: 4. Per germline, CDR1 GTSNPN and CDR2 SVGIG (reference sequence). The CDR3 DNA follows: TGTGCCTGGAGCGCGGGACAGGGGGTTGGCTACACCTTC. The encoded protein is CAWSAGQGVGYTF. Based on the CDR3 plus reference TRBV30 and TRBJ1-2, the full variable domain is SQTIHQWPATLVQPVGSPLSLECTVEGTSNPNLYWYRQAAGRGLQLLFYSVGIGQISSEVPQNLSASRPQDRQFILSSKKLLLSDSGFYLCAWSAGQGVGYTFGSGTRLTVV.

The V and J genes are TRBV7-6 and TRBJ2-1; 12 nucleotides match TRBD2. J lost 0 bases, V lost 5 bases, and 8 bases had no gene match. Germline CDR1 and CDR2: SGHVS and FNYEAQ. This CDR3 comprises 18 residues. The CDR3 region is CASSPTSGSYLSYNEQFF. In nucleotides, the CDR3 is TGTGCCAGCAGCCCGACTAGCGGGAGTTACCTCTCCTACAATGAGCAGTTCTTC.

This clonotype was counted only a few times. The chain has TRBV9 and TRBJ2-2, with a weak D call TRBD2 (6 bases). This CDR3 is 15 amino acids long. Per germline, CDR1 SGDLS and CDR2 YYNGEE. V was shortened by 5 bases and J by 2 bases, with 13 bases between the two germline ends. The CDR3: CASSAGGPNTGELFF. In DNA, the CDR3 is TGTGCCAGCAGTGCCGGGGGACCTAACACCGGGGAGCTGTTTTTT.

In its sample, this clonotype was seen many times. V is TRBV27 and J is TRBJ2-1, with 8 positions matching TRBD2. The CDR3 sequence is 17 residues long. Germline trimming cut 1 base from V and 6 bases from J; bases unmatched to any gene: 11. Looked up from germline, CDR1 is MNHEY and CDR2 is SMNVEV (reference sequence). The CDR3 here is CASSLLGISGSSNEQFF. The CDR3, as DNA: TGTGCCAGCAGTTTATTGGGGATAAGCGGGAGCAGCAATGAGCAGTTCTTC.

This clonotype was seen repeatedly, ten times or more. CDR3 amino acids: CASRDYQETQYF. In nucleotides, the CDR3 is TGTGCCAGCCGGGACTACCAAGAGACCCAGTACTTC. V and J are TRBV28 and TRBJ2-5; a possible D gene is TRBD2 (6 bases). The V and J ends lost 8 bases and 0 bases respectively, with 7 bases between them. The germline V gene encodes CDR1 MDHEN and CDR2 SYDVKM. This CDR3 has 12 residues. Together with reference TRBV28 and TRBJ2-5, the CDR3 gives the full variable domain: DVKVTQSSRYLVKRTGEKVFLECVQDMDHENMFWYRQDPGLGLRLIYFSYDVKMKEKGDIPEGYSVSREKKERFSLILESASTNQTSMYLCASRDYQETQYFGPGTRLLVL.

This CDR3 is CAIGQGSMGTEAFF. CDR3 DNA: TGTGCCATAGGACAGGGAAGTATGGGCACTGAAGCTTTCTTT. The V call is TRBV5-4, the J call TRBJ1-1; TRBD1 matches at 8 bases. V shed 9 bases and J 4 bases; nucleotides not matched to a gene: 11. This CDR3 spans 14 amino acids. The germline V gene has CDR1 SGHNT and CDR2 YYREEE (reference sequence). Full variable domain (remainder filled in from reference TRBV5-4 and TRBJ1-1): ETGVTQSPTHLIKTRGQQVTLRCSSQSGHNTVSWYQQALGQGPQFIFQYYREEENGRGNFPPRFSGLQFPNYSSELNVNALELDDSALYLCAIGQGSMGTEAFFGQGTRLTVV.